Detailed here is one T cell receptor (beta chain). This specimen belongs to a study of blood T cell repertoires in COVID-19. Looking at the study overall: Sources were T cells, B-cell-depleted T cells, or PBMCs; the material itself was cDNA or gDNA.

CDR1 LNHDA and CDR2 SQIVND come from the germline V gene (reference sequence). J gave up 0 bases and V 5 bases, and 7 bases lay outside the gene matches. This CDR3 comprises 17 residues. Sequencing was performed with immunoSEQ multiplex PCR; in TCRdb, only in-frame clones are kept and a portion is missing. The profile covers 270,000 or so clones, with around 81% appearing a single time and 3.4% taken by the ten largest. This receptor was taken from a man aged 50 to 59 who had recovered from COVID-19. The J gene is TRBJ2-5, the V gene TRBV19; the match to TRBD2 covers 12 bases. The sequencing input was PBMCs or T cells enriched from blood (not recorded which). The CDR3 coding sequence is TGTGCCAGTAGTCGTGCTAGCGGGGGGGATAACCAAGAGACCCAGTACTTC. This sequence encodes CASSRASGGDNQETQYF. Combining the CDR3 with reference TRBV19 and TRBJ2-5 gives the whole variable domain DGGITQSPKYLFRKEGQNVTLSCEQNLNHDAMYWYRQDPGQGLRLIYYSQIVNDFQKGDIAEGYSVSREKKESFPLTVTSAQKNPTAFYLCASSRASGGDNQETQYFGPGTRLLVL.